This T cell receptor beta chain is drawn from a study of blood T cell repertoires in COVID-19. Study as a whole: Researchers got acute and convalescent COVID-19 samples from the United States, Italy and Spain. T cells, B-cell-depleted T cells, or PBMCs supplied cDNA or gDNA.

CDR3 size: 15 residues. The germline CDR1 and CDR2 sequences are SGHDN and FVKESK. Between the trimmed V and J ends, which lost 2 bases and 8 bases, there was a span of 18 bases. Self-reported history from a screening survey and questionnaire set each donor's cohort. In the study's own analysis: It was from reference gene primer amplification that nucleated cell counts were estimated. The method was immunoSEQ multiplex PCR; TCRdb's version includes in-frame clones alone and lacks a portion of them. V, J and clone size were drawn from that table, and D and trimming were deduced from the DNA. The data show 450,000 to 500,000 clones, 87% seen once.

Sequencing input: PBMCs or T cells enriched from blood (not recorded which). The rearrangement links TRBV14 to TRBJ1-2, with D tentatively TRBD1 (6 bases). The source of this sequence is a woman aged 18-30 years who had recovered from COVID-19. The CDR3 here is CASSQYLGAREGYTF. Here the CDR3 DNA reads TGTGCCAGCAGCCAATATCTGGGGGCAAGAGAAGGCTACACCTTC.